This TCR beta chain was observed in a study of graft-versus-host responses after intestinal transplantation. Study-wide background: Isolated intestinal, liver-intestinal, or multivisceral transplants had been given to the recipients. Anti-thymocyte globulin induction, then tacrolimus and steroids for about three years, went to all recipients.

TCRdb's copy holds only in-frame clones and misses some; the assay was immunoSEQ multiplex PCR. The data hold more than 65,000 clones, with around 92% observed a single time. Broader study findings: GvH clones occurred in recipient marrow; some first appeared in ileum or blood. Early declines in HvG clones that occurred post-transplant were associated with peak circulating GvH clone levels.

The junction had 10 bases not matched to a gene; V was cut back by 3 bases and J by 4 bases. Germline values: CDR1 LNHDA, CDR2 SQIVND (reference sequence). This CDR3 is built from 17 residues. This clone was counted only a few times. Its target is unknown. The chain joins TRBV19 to TRBJ1-2; 11 bases are shared with TRBD1. The sample consisted of unstimulated CD8+ T cells sorted from spleen or lymph node cells, taken before transplant. This TCR derives from a human donor who was the organ donor for an intestinal transplant. The CDR3, as DNA: TGTGCCAGTAGTATGGTCCTAACCGGGACAGGGGGCTATGGCTACACCTTC. Translating it yields CASSMVLTGTGGYGYTF. The whole variable domain, filled in from reference TRBV19 and TRBJ1-2, reads DGGITQSPKYLFRKEGQNVTLSCEQNLNHDAMYWYRQDPGQGLRLIYYSQIVNDFQKGDIAEGYSVSREKKESFPLTVTSAQKNPTAFYLCASSMVLTGTGGYGYTFGSGTRLTVV.